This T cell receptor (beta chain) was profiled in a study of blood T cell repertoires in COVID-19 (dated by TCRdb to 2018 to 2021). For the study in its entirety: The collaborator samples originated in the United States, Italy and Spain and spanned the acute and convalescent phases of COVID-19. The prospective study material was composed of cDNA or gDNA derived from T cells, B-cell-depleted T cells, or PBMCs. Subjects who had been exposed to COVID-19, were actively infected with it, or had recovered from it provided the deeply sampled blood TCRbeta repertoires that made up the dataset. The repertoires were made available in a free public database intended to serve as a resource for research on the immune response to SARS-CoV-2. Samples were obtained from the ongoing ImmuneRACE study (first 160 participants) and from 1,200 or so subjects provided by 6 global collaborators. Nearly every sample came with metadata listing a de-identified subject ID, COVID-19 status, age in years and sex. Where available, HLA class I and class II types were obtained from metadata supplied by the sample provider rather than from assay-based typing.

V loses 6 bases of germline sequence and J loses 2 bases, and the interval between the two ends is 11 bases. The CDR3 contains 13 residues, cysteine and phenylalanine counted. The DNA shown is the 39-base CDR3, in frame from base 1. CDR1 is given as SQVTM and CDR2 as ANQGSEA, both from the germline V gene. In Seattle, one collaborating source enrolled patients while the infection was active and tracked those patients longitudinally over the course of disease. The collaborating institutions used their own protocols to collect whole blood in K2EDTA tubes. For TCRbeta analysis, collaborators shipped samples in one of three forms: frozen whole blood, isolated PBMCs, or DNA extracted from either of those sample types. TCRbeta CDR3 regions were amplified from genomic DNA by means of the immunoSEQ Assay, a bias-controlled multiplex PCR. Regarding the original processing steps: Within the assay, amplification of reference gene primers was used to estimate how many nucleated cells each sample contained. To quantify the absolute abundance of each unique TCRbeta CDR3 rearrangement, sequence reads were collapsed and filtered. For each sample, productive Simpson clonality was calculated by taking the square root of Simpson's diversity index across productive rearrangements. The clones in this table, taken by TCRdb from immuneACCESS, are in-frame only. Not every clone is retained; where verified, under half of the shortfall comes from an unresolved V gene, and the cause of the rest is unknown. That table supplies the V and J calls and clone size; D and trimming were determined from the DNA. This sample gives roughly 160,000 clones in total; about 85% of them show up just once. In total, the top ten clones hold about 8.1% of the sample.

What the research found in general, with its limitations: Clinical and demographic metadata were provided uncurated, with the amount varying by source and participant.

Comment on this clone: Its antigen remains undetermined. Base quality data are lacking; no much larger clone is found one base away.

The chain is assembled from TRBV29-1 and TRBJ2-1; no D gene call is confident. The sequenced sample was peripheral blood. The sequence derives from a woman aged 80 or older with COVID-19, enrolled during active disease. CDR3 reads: CSVTRVTYNEQFF. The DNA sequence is TGCAGCGTGACCCGGGTTACCTACAATGAGCAGTTCTTC.